This TCR beta chain was observed in a study of human T cells and chemical hapten exposure. Study-level information: The study traced per-sample TCR yield variation mainly to small differences in pooled library volumes. General study findings and limits: Every donor had alopecia, and their immune response may therefore differ from healthy people's.

Individual cDNA molecules received unique molecular identifiers in the library. Using its own MiXCR run on the RACE reads, TCRdb lists one record per CDR3 protein. The sample holds 60,000 to 70,000 distinct CDR3 sequences; 9.5% to 12% are singletons and the top ten take about 5.2%. The table lists this clonotype with a few counts. Antigen specificity is unknown. Noted time point: pre-sensitization, week 0. Treatment in this sample: therapeutic diphenylcyclopropenone sensitization with weekly scalp DPC. The CDR3 has 15 amino acids. Germline-derived CDR1 and CDR2 are LGHNA and YSLEER. With V trimmed by 3 bases and J by 3 bases, 6 bases remained unmatched.

Sequencing used whole blood, obtained in connection with sensitization to the hapten diphenylcyclopropenone (DPC). The TCR sequence derives from a woman between 45 and 65 years old with alopecia areata. Some clones in this sample may be carry-over from other donors' samples. The chain employs TRBV4-3 and TRBJ2-3, with 7 bases identical to TRBD1. The CDR3 region has the DNA TGCGCCAGCAGCCAGGGGCAGGGGGTGACAGATACGCAGTATTTT. This codes for CASSQGQGVTDTQYF.